The rows below give T cell receptor beta chains drawn from one sample of a study of shared clonotypes between healthy human individuals. Using immunoSEQ multiplex PCR, the repertoire was profiled, and TCRdb retains in-frame clones only, with some absent. The top ten clones hold approximately 1.7% of a sample with about 2.1 million clones, about 93% of them seen once. Specimen: naive CD8+ T cells from PBMCs. The receptor source for this set is a man in his late teens or twenties in good health. Some clones in this sample may be carry-over from other donors' samples. Each CDR3 is given with its conserved first and last residue. The D gene is left open where the match is weak. Where a row states a size, it is once, few, many or the class of an expanded clone; other rows omit it.

size: NA
J: TRBJ1-1
D: NA
V: TRBV7-6
CDR3: CASSLSMNTEAFF
DNA: TGTGCCAGCAGCTTAAGTATGAACACTGAAGCTTTCTTT

size: NA
J: TRBJ2-3
D: TRBD1
V: TRBV15
CDR3: CATSRLNLGTASTDTQYF
DNA: TGTGCCACCAGCAGACTAAACCTCGGGACAGCTAGCACAGATACGCAGTATTTT

size: NA
J: TRBJ2-7
D: TRBD2
V: TRBV4-3
CDR3: CASSQELAGTYEQYF
DNA: TGCGCCAGCAGCCAAGAGTTAGCGGGAACCTACGAGCAGTACTTC

size: NA
J: TRBJ1-2
D: NA
V: TRBV7-2
CDR3: CASSPLGNNYGYTF
DNA: TGTGCCAGCAGCCCCCTGGGGAATAACTATGGCTACACCTTC

size: NA
J: TRBJ2-3
D: NA
V: TRBV9
CDR3: CASAMTATSTDTQYF
DNA: TGTGCCAGCGCAATGACAGCAACTAGCACAGATACGCAGTATTTT

size: NA
J: TRBJ2-3
D: TRBD1
V: TRBV27
CDR3: CASSWRPGTARSLTDTQYF
DNA: TGTGCCAGCAGCTGGAGACCCGGGACAGCTAGGTCTCTCACAGATACGCAGTATTTT

size: NA
J: TRBJ1-1
D: NA
V: TRBV7-9
CDR3: CASSLRRNNTEAFF
DNA: TGTGCCAGCAGCTTACGACGGAACAACACTGAAGCTTTCTTT

size: NA
J: TRBJ2-1
D: NA
V: TRBV4-2
CDR3: CASSQVFAGRGNVEQFF
DNA: TGTGCCAGCAGCCAAGTCTTTGCGGGACGGGGCAATGTGGAGCAGTTCTTC

size: NA
J: TRBJ2-7
D: TRBD1
V: TRBV27
CDR3: CASSTRTGGFYEQYF
DNA: TGTGCCAGCAGTACCCGGACAGGGGGATTCTACGAGCAGTACTTC

size: NA
J: TRBJ2-2
D: TRBD1
V: TRBV27
CDR3: CASSLQGALGTGELFF
DNA: TGTGCCAGCAGTCTACAGGGGGCGCTGGGCACCGGGGAGCTGTTTTTT

size: NA
J: TRBJ2-7
D: NA
V: TRBV6-1
CDR3: CASEEYYEQYF
DNA: TGTGCCAGCGAGGAGTACTACGAGCAGTACTTC

size: once
J: TRBJ1-3
D: NA
V: TRBV30
CDR3: CAWSRGTQISGNTIYF
DNA: TGTGCCTGGAGTAGGGGGACGCAGATCTCTGGAAACACCATATATTTT

size: few
J: TRBJ2-7
D: TRBD1
V: TRBV7-9
CDR3: CASSLTDRDEGDEQYF
DNA: TGTGCCAGCAGCTTAACTGACAGGGATGAAGGGGACGAGCAGTACTTC

size: NA
J: TRBJ2-4
D: TRBD2
V: TRBV6-5
CDR3: CASTPGLAENIQYF
DNA: TGTGCCAGCACCCCAGGACTAGCGGAGAACATTCAGTACTTC

size: NA
J: TRBJ1-3
D: NA
V: TRBV9
CDR3: CASSVGRPGNTIYF
DNA: TGTGCCAGCAGCGTAGGAAGGCCTGGAAACACCATATATTTT

size: NA
J: TRBJ2-1
D: TRBD2
V: TRBV27
CDR3: CASSPRLAAHPGEQFF
DNA: TGTGCCAGCAGTCCGCGACTAGCCGCTCACCCCGGTGAGCAGTTCTTC

size: NA
J: TRBJ1-5
D: NA
V: TRBV6-6
CDR3: CASSSYSNQPQHF
DNA: TGTGCCAGCAGCTCCTATAGCAATCAGCCCCAGCATTTT

size: NA
J: TRBJ2-7
D: TRBD1
V: TRBV28
CDR3: CASIGTGEKPSYEQYF
DNA: TGTGCCAGCATAGGGACAGGGGAGAAACCCTCCTACGAGCAGTACTTC

size: NA
J: TRBJ1-5
D: NA
V: TRBV28
CDR3: CASSNPGTGQPQHF
DNA: TGTGCCAGCAGTAATCCGGGAACGGGTCAGCCCCAGCATTTT

size: once
J: TRBJ2-1
D: NA
V: TRBV4-1
CDR3: CASSQEGRYNEQFF
DNA: TGCGCCAGCAGCCAAGAAGGGAGATACAATGAGCAGTTCTTC

size: NA
J: TRBJ1-5
D: NA
V: TRBV28
CDR3: CASSSLTGPYNQPQHF
DNA: TGTGCCAGCAGTTCCCTGACAGGACCTTACAATCAGCCCCAGCATTTT

size: NA
J: TRBJ2-7
D: TRBD1
V: TRBV29-1
CDR3: CSVGGTGSYEQYF
DNA: TGCAGCGTTGGGGGGACAGGATCCTACGAGCAGTACTTC

size: NA
J: TRBJ2-3
D: TRBD1
V: TRBV9
CDR3: CASSDNPGQAIFSRTDTQYF
DNA: TGTGCCAGCAGCGATAATCCGGGACAGGCCATTTTCTCTCGCACAGATACGCAGTATTTT

size: NA
J: TRBJ1-1
D: NA
V: TRBV15
CDR3: CATSSPGAEDTEAFF
DNA: TGTGCCACCAGCAGCCCAGGGGCCGAGGACACTGAAGCTTTCTTT

size: NA
J: TRBJ1-4
D: NA
V: TRBV5-1
CDR3: CASSPLRGATNEKLFF
DNA: TGCGCCAGCAGCCCCCTCCGGGGGGCAACTAATGAAAAACTGTTTTTT

size: NA
J: TRBJ2-7
D: TRBD1
V: TRBV7-8
CDR3: CASSLIGPGGHEQYF
DNA: TGTGCCAGCAGCTTAATCGGTCCAGGGGGCCACGAGCAGTACTTC

size: NA
J: TRBJ2-7
D: TRBD1
V: TRBV19
CDR3: CASSAGQGINEQYF
DNA: TGTGCCAGTAGTGCGGGACAGGGGATTAACGAGCAGTACTTC

size: NA
J: TRBJ2-6
D: NA
V: TRBV9
CDR3: CASSVEGRANVLTF
DNA: TGTGCCAGCAGCGTAGAGGGTCGGGCCAACGTCCTGACTTTC

size: NA
J: TRBJ2-7
D: TRBD2
V: TRBV28
CDR3: CASSLRLAGDEQYF
DNA: TGTGCCAGCAGTTTACGCCTAGCGGGAGACGAGCAGTACTTC

size: NA
J: TRBJ2-7
D: NA
V: TRBV6-6
CDR3: CASREPDSAYEQYF
DNA: TGTGCCAGCAGGGAACCCGACAGTGCCTACGAGCAGTACTTC

size: once
J: TRBJ2-1
D: NA
V: TRBV5-1
CDR3: CASSQTMAAAEQFF
DNA: TGCGCCAGCAGCCAGACGATGGCGGCCGCTGAGCAGTTCTTC

size: NA
J: TRBJ1-5
D: NA
V: TRBV5-5
CDR3: CASSLEGGNQPQHF
DNA: TGTGCCAGCAGCTTGGAAGGGGGAAATCAGCCCCAGCATTTT

size: NA
J: TRBJ2-1
D: NA
V: TRBV9
CDR3: CASSERGAGNEQFF
DNA: TGTGCCAGCAGCGAGAGGGGGGCGGGCAATGAGCAGTTCTTC

size: once
J: TRBJ2-7
D: TRBD1
V: TRBV9
CDR3: CASSGGRQGPSYEQYF
DNA: TGTGCCAGCAGCGGCGGTCGACAGGGGCCTTCCTACGAGCAGTACTTC

size: NA
J: TRBJ2-7
D: NA
V: TRBV7-9
CDR3: CASSPSGTHEQYF
DNA: TGTGCCAGCAGCCCGTCCGGGACCCACGAGCAGTACTTC

size: NA
J: TRBJ2-7
D: TRBD2
V: TRBV7-8
CDR3: CASSLVSGSYEQYF
DNA: TGTGCCAGCAGCTTAGTTAGCGGGAGCTACGAGCAGTACTTC

size: NA
J: TRBJ2-2
D: NA
V: TRBV7-9
CDR3: CASSGGRGFGSELFF
DNA: TGTGCCAGCAGCGGGGGCAGGGGCTTTGGTTCGGAGCTGTTTTTT

size: NA
J: TRBJ1-2
D: NA
V: TRBV6-5
CDR3: CASSYSGGGGGYTF
DNA: TGTGCCAGCAGTTACTCGGGGGGCGGCGGGGGCTACACCTTC

size: NA
J: TRBJ2-1
D: TRBD2
V: TRBV4-3
CDR3: CASSQVASRAGESDEQFF
DNA: TGCGCCAGCAGCCAAGTGGCGTCGCGAGCGGGAGAGAGCGATGAGCAGTTCTTC

size: NA
J: TRBJ2-1
D: TRBD2
V: TRBV11-2
CDR3: CASSLGLAGWNEQFF
DNA: TGTGCCAGCAGCTTGGGCCTAGCGGGGTGGAATGAGCAGTTCTTC

size: NA
J: TRBJ2-1
D: NA
V: TRBV5-8
CDR3: CASSLAVVEQFF
DNA: TGTGCCAGCAGCTTGGCGGTCGTTGAGCAGTTCTTC

size: few
J: TRBJ1-2
D: NA
V: TRBV7-9
CDR3: CASSAAYGYTF
DNA: TGTGCCAGCAGCGCCGCCTATGGCTACACCTTC

size: NA
J: TRBJ1-1
D: NA
V: TRBV6-4
CDR3: CASSDYRDTEAFF
DNA: TGTGCCAGCAGTGACTACAGGGATACTGAAGCTTTCTTT

size: NA
J: TRBJ1-4
D: NA
V: TRBV7-8
CDR3: CASSSRGLWEKLFF
DNA: TGTGCCAGCAGCTCCAGGGGTCTTTGGGAAAAACTGTTTTTT